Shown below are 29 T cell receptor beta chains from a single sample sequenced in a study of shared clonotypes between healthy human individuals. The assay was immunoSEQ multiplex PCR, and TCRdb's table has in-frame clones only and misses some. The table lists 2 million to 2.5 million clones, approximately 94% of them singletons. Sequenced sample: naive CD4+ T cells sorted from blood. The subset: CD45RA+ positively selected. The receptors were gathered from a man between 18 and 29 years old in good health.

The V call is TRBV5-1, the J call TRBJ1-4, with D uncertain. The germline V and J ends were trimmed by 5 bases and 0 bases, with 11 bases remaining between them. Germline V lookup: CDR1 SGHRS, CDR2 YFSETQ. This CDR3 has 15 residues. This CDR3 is CASRHDTSTNEKLFF. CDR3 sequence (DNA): TGCGCCAGCAGGCATGACACCTCAACTAATGAAAAACTGTTTTTT.

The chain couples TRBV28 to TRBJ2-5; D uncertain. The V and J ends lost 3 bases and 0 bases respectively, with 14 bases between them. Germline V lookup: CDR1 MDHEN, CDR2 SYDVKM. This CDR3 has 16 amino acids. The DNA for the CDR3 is TGTGCCAGCAGTTTCGGTCAGCAGATTAACCAAGAGACCCAGTACTTC. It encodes CASSFGQQINQETQYF.

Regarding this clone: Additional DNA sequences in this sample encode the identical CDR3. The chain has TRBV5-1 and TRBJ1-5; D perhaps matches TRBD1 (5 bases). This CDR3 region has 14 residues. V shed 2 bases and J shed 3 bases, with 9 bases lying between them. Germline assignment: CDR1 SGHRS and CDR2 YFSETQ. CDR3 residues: CASSLTGDNQPQHF. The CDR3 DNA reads TGCGCCAGCAGCTTAACAGGTGACAATCAGCCCCAGCATTTT.

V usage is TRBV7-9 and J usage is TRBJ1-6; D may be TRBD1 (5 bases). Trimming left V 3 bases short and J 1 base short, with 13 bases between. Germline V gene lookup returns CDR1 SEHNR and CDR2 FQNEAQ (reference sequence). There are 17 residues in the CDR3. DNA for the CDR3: TGTGCCAGCAGCTTGGGTTATGGGGGTTCCTATAATTCACCCCTCCACTTT. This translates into CASSLGYGGSYNSPLHF.

The CDR3 here is CASREGGSSTDTQYF. For the CDR3, the DNA is TGTGCCAGCAGAGAGGGGGGGTCTAGCACAGATACGCAGTATTTT. This sequence joins TRBV28 and TRBJ2-3; TRBD2 might be the D (7 bases). CDR1 and CDR2 (germline): MDHEN, SYDVKM. The V end lost 6 bases, the J end lost 0 bases, and 13 bases lay between the germline ends. The CDR3 sequence is 15 residues long.

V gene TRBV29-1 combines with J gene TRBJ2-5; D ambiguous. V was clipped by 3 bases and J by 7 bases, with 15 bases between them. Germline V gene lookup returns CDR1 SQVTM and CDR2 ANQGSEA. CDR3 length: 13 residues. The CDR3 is CSVELEPSGTQYF. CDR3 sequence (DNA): TGCAGCGTTGAGTTGGAACCCTCGGGGACCCAGTACTTC.

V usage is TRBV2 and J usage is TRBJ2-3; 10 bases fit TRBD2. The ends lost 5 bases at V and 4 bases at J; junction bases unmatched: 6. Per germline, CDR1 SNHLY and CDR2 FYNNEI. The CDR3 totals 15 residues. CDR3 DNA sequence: TGTGCCAGCAGTAGCGGGGGGGCGAGGGCAGATACGCAGTATTTT. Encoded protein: CASSSGGARADTQYF.

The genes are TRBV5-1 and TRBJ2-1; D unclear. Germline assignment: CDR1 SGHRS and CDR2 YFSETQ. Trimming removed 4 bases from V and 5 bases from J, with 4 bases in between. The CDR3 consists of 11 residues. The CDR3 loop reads CASSTHNEQFF. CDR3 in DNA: TGCGCCAGCAGCACCCACAATGAGCAGTTCTTC.

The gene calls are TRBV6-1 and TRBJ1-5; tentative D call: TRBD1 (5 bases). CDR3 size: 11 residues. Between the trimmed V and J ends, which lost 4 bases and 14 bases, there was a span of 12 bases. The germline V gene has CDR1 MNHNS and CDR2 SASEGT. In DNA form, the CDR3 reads TGTGCCAGCAGTGCACCCGGGACCAAGCATTTT. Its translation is CASSAPGTKHF.

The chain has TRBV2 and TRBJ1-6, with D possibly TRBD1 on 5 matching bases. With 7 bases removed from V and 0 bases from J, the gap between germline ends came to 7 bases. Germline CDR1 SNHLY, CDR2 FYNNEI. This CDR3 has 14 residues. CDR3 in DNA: TGTGCCAGCATTGACAGCTCCTATAATTCACCCCTCCACTTT. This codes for CASIDSSYNSPLHF.

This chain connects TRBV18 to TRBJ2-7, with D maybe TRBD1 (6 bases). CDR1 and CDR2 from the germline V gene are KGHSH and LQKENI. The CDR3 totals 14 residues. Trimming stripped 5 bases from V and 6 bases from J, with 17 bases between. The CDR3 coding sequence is TGTGCCAGCTCAACTCCAGGGGTGAGGGGCGAGCAGTACTTC. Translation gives CASSTPGVRGEQYF.

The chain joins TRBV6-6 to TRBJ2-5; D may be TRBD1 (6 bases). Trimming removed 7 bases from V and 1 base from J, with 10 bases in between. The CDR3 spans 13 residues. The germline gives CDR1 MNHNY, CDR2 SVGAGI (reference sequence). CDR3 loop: CASKRQVQETQYF. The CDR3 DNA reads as TGTGCCAGCAAGAGACAGGTCCAAGAGACCCAGTACTTC.

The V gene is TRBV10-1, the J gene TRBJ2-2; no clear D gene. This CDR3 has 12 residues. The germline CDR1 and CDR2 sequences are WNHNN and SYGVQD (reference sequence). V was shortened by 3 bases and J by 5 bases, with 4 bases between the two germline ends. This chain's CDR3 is CASSDQTGELFF. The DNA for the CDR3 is TGCGCCAGCAGTGACCAAACCGGGGAGCTGTTTTTT.

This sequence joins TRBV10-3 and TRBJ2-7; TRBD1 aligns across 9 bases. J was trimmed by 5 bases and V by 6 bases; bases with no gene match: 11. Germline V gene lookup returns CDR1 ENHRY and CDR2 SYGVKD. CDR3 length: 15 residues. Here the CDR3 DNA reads TGTGCCATCAGCTCTACCAGGACAGGGGTCGACGAGCAGTACTTC. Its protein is CAISSTRTGVDEQYF.

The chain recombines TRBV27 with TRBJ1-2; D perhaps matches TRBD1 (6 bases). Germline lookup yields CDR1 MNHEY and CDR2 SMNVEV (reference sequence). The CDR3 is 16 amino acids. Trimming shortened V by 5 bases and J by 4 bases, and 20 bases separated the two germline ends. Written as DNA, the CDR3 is TGTGCCAGCAGTCTAAGTTGGGGGCTCCCCCTCTATGGCTACACCTTC. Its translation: CASSLSWGLPLYGYTF.

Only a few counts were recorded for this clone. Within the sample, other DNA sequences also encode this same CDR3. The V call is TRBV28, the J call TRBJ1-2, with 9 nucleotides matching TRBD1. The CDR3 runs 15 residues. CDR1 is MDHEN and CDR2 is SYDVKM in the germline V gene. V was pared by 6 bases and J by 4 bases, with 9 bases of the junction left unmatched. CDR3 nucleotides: TGTGCCAGCAGCTCGGGACAGGGTGTCGCCTATGGCTACACCTTC. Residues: CASSSGQGVAYGYTF.

For the CDR3, the DNA is TGTGCCAGCAGTTACCCGCGGGACACCTACAATGAGCAGTTCTTC. Translated: CASSYPRDTYNEQFF. The chain is built from TRBV6-6 and TRBJ2-1; D is tentatively TRBD1 or TRBD2 (6 bases each). Germline V gene sequence: CDR1 MNHNY, CDR2 SVGAGI (reference sequence). The CDR3 loop spans 15 amino acids. Trimming took off 2 bases at V and 2 bases at J, with 10 bases between the two ends.

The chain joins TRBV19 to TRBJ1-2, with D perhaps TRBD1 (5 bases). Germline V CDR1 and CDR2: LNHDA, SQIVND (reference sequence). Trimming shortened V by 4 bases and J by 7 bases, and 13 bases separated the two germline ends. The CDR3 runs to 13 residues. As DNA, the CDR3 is TGTGCCAGTAGTACTCTCGGGGGAAGTGGCTACACCTTC. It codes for CASSTLGGSGYTF.

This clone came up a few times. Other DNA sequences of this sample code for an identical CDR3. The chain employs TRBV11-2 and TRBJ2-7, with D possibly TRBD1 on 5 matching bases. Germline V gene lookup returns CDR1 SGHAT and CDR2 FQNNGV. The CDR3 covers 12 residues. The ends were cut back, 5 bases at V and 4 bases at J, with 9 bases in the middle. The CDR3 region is CASSLGVYEQYF. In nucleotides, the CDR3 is TGTGCCAGCAGCCTAGGGGTTTACGAGCAGTACTTC.

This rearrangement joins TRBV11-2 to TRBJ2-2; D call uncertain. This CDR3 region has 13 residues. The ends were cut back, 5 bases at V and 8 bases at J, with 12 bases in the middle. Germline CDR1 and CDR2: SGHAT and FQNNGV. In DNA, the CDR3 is TGTGCCAGCAGCCCGCCTTCTTGGGGGGAGCTGTTTTTT. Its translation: CASSPPSWGELFF.

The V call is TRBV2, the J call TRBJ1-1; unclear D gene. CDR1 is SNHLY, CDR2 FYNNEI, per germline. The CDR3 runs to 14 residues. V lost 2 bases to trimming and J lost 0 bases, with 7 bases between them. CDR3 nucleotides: TGTGCCAGCAGTGAACGTAGCATGAACACTGAAGCTTTCTTT. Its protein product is CASSERSMNTEAFF.

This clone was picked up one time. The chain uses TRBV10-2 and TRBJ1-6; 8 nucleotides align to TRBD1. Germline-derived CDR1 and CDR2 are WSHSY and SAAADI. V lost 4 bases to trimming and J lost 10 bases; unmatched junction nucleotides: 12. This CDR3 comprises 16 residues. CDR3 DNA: TGCGCCAGCAGTGTATACCGGGACAGGACTGGATCACCCCTCCACTTT. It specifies CASSVYRDRTGSPLHF.

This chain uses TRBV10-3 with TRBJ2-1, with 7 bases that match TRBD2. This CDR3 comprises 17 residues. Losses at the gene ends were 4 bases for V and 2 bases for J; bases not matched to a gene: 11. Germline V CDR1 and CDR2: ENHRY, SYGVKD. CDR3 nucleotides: TGTGCCATCAGTGGGTCTGGAAGCGGGACCACCTACAATGAGCAGTTCTTC. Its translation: CAISGSGSGTTYNEQFF.

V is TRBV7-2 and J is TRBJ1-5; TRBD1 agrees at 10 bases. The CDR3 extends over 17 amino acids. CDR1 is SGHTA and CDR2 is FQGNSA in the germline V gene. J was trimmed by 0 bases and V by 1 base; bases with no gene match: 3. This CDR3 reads CASSLVTGGVSNQPQHF. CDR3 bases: TGTGCCAGCAGCTTAGTGACAGGGGGCGTTAGCAATCAGCCCCAGCATTTT.

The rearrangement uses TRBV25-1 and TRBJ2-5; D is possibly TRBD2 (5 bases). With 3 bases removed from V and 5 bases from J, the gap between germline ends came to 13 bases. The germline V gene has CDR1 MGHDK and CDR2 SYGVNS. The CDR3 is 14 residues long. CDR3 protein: CASSDRRGWETQYF. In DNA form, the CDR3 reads TGTGCCAGCAGTGACCGACGGGGTTGGGAGACCCAGTACTTC.

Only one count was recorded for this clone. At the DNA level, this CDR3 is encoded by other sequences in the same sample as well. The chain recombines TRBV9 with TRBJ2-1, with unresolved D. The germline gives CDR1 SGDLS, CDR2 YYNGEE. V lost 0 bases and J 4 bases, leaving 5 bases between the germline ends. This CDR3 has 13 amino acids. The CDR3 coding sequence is TGTGCCAGCAGCGTAGGCCAGTACAATGAGCAGTTCTTC. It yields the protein CASSVGQYNEQFF.

This chain's CDR3 is CASSPSGLPTYEQYF. The DNA for the CDR3 is TGCGCCAGCAGCCCCAGCGGGCTTCCCACCTACGAGCAGTACTTC. The chain carries TRBV5-1 and TRBJ2-7, with a weak D call TRBD2 (6 bases). V was pared by 4 bases and J by 2 bases, with 16 bases between. This CDR3 comprises 15 residues. CDR1 is SGHRS, CDR2 YFSETQ, per germline.

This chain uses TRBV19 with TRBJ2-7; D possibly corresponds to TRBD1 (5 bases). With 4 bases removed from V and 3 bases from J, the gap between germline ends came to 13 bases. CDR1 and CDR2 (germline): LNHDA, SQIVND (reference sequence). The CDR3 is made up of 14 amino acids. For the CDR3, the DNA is TGTGCCAGTAGTAAAGGGTTCGACAGCTACGAGCAGTACTTC. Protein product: CASSKGFDSYEQYF. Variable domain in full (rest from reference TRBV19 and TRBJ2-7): DGGITQSPKYLFRKEGQNVTLSCEQNLNHDAMYWYRQDPGQGLRLIYYSQIVNDFQKGDIAEGYSVSREKKESFPLTVTSAQKNPTAFYLCASSKGFDSYEQYFGPGTRLTVT.

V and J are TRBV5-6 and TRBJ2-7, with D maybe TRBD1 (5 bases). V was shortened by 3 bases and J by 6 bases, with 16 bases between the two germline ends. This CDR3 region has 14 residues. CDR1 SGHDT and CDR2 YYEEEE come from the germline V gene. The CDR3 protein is CASSYRQGQGEQYF. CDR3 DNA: TGTGCCAGCAGCTACCGCCAGGGCCAGGGCGAGCAGTACTTC.